This T cell receptor (beta chain) comes out of a study of shared clonotypes between healthy human individuals. This clone was picked up a small number of times. V lost 8 bases to trimming and J lost 1 base, with 11 bases between them. This CDR3 has 13 amino acids. Germline CDR1 is MNHEY and CDR2 is SVGAGI. Clones were sequenced by immunoSEQ multiplex PCR, and TCRdb holds only the in-frame ones, with some missing. The sample records around 1.1 million clones, approximately 80% being singletons. Splitting of CD4+ cells produced CD45RA+ naive and CD45RA-negative memory subsets. The rearrangement uses TRBV6-5 and TRBJ2-5; tentatively, D is TRBD1 or TRBD2 (5 bases each). This TCR derives from a man aged 18 to 29 in good health. Some clones in this sample may be carry-over from other donors' samples. Source material: memory CD4+ T cells from PBMCs. Subset defined: CD45RA-negative fraction. This chain's CDR3 is CASVDGAQETQYF. Written as DNA, the CDR3 is TGTGCCAGCGTCGACGGGGCCCAAGAGACCCAGTACTTC.